Below, 25 T cell receptor beta chains from the same sample are listed, as sequenced in a study of blood T cell repertoires in COVID-19. Data came from immunoSEQ multiplex PCR; TCRdb stores just in-frame clones and leaves some out. The data show around 300,000 clones, 85% seen once. Sequenced material: peripheral blood. These receptors were taken from a woman between 45 and 65 years old with active or convalescent COVID-19.

The V and J genes are TRBV19 and TRBJ1-1, with 8 bases that match TRBD1. The CDR3 is 13 amino acids. V shed 6 bases and J 6 bases; nucleotides not matched to a gene: 6. Germline V gene sequence: CDR1 LNHDA, CDR2 SQIVND (reference sequence). CDR3 bases: TGTGCCAGTAGGAAAGACAGGGGCGCTGAAGCTTTCTTT. Protein: CASRKDRGAEAFF. The variable domain in full, completed from reference TRBV19 and TRBJ1-1, reads DGGITQSPKYLFRKEGQNVTLSCEQNLNHDAMYWYRQDPGQGLRLIYYSQIVNDFQKGDIAEGYSVSREKKESFPLTVTSAQKNPTAFYLCASRKDRGAEAFFGQGTRLTVV.

Many counts were recorded for this clone. The J gene is TRBJ1-1, the V gene TRBV6-1; D not certain. Germline V gives CDR1 MNHNS, CDR2 SASEGT. The CDR3 consists of 13 residues. The ends were cut back, 3 bases at V and 6 bases at J, with 11 bases in the middle. The CDR3 sequence is CASSEWQAPEAFF. In DNA form, the CDR3 reads TGTGCCAGCAGTGAGTGGCAGGCCCCTGAAGCTTTCTTT.

The chain uses TRBV7-2 and TRBJ1-6; no definite D call. Germline assignment: CDR1 SGHTA and CDR2 FQGNSA. V lost 0 bases and J 0 bases, leaving 9 bases between the germline ends. This CDR3 spans 17 amino acids. CDR3 coding DNA: TGTGCCAGCAGCTTAGCCGCAGAATTCTCCTATAATTCACCCCTCCACTTT. Residues: CASSLAAEFSYNSPLHF.

The chain carries TRBV21-1 and TRBJ2-1; the D call in the table, TRBD2, was not verified against the DNA. TRBV21-1 is flagged as a pseudogene. The CDR3 has 14 amino acids. CDR3 in amino acids: CASSNTGTYNEQFF. The CDR3 DNA sequence: TGTGCCAGCAGCAATACGGGAACCTACAATGAGCAGTTCTTC.

The V call is TRBV5-1, the J call TRBJ1-6, with TRBD1 identical over 8 bases. J was trimmed by 5 bases and V by 4 bases; bases with no gene match: 5. The CDR3 is made up of 15 amino acids. The germline V gene has CDR1 SGHRS and CDR2 YFSETQ. CDR3 residues: CASSTGQGDNSPLHF. CDR3 nucleotide sequence: TGCGCCAGCAGCACCGGACAGGGTGATAATTCACCCCTCCACTTT.

A single count supports this clone. This rearrangement joins TRBV29-1 to TRBJ2-6, with D unclear. This CDR3 comprises 13 residues. V was clipped by 7 bases and J by 0 bases, with 7 bases between them. The V gene's germline CDR1 is SQVTM and CDR2 ANQGSEA. The CDR3 region is CSGRLSGANVLTF. Written as DNA, the CDR3 is TGCAGCGGTAGACTCTCTGGGGCCAACGTCCTGACTTTC.

This clone occurred a few times. The chain joins TRBV7-6 to TRBJ2-7, with TRBD2 matching over 15 bases. Germline-derived CDR1 and CDR2 are SGHVS and FNYEAQ. This CDR3 contains 15 residues. Germline trimming cut 5 bases from V and 7 bases from J; bases unmatched to any gene: 6. The CDR3 region is CASSPGLAGGQEQYF. DNA for the CDR3: TGTGCCAGCAGCCCGGGACTAGCGGGAGGACAAGAGCAGTACTTC.

This clone was counted once. The V gene is TRBV19, the J gene TRBJ2-5, with 9 bases lining up with TRBD1. This CDR3 comprises 16 residues. The junction had 9 bases not matched to a gene; V was cut back by 5 bases and J by 2 bases. Germline V lookup: CDR1 LNHDA, CDR2 SQIVND (reference sequence). The CDR3 nucleotides read TGTGCCAGTAGTTTTCGGACAGGGGCTATGCAAGAGACCCAGTACTTC. Translation: CASSFRTGAMQETQYF.

The chain uses TRBV5-1 and TRBJ2-4; 9 nucleotides match TRBD1. In germline, CDR1 is SGHRS, CDR2 YFSETQ. The J segment lost 1 base and the V segment lost 0 bases, leaving 2 bases of the junction unmatched. The CDR3 sequence is 16 residues long. Written as DNA, the CDR3 is TGCGCCAGCAGCTTGGTGGGGACAGGGGCCAAAAACATTCAGTACTTC. Translated, it gives CASSLVGTGAKNIQYF.

The chain employs TRBV28 and TRBJ2-7; TRBD2 matches 10 bases. Trimming removed 6 bases from V and 1 base from J; junction bases left unmatched: 12. CDR3 length: 17 residues. Germline CDR1 reads MDHEN; CDR2 reads SYDVKM. The CDR3 bases are TGTGCCAGCAGCCACCCTCGGACTAGCGGTAGGTCCTACGAGCAGTACTTC. The encoded protein is CASSHPRTSGRSYEQYF.

The chain links TRBV5-4 to TRBJ2-5; TRBD2 matches at 11 bases. V lost 4 bases, J lost 4 bases, and 6 bases stayed unmatched. Germline V gene sequence: CDR1 SGHNT, CDR2 YYREEE (reference sequence). The CDR3 is made up of 15 amino acids. The CDR3 DNA reads as TGTGCCAGCAGCCTGCCCGGGACTAGCGGAGAGACCCAGTACTTC. Residues: CASSLPGTSGETQYF. Drawing the rest from reference TRBV5-4 and TRBJ2-5, the complete variable domain is ETGVTQSPTHLIKTRGQQVTLRCSSQSGHNTVSWYQQALGQGPQFIFQYYREEENGRGNFPPRFSGLQFPNYSSELNVNALELDDSALYLCASSLPGTSGETQYFGPGTRLLVL.

The chain uses TRBV7-2 and TRBJ2-5; 10 positions match TRBD2. CDR1 and CDR2 (germline): SGHTA, FQGNSA. Trimming at V came to 1 base and at J to 2 bases, leaving 10 bases not matched to a gene. CDR3 length: 18 residues. The CDR3 loop reads CASSLVFSGRRAQETQYF. CDR3 nucleotide sequence: TGTGCCAGCAGCTTAGTTTTTAGCGGGAGGAGGGCACAAGAGACCCAGTACTTC. The whole variable domain, filled in from reference TRBV7-2 and TRBJ2-5, reads GAGVSQSPSNKVTEKGKDVELRCDPISGHTALYWYRQSLGQGLEFLIYFQGNSAPDKSGLPSDRFSAERTGGSVSTLTIQRTQQEDSAVYLCASSLVFSGRRAQETQYFGPGTRLLVL.

This chain links TRBV2 with TRBJ2-3; TRBD1 matches at 7 bases. This CDR3 region has 16 residues. Germline lookup yields CDR1 SNHLY and CDR2 FYNNEI. The trim removed 4 bases at V and 0 bases at J, leaving 7 bases unmatched. As DNA, the CDR3 is TGTGCCAGCAGTGGCTCCGTGGGACAGAGCACAGATACGCAGTATTTT. It specifies CASSGSVGQSTDTQYF. The whole variable domain, remainder taken from reference TRBV2 and TRBJ2-3, is EPEVTQTPSHQVTQMGQEVILRCVPISNHLYFYWYRQILGQKVEFLVSFYNNEISEKSEIFDDQFSVERPDGSNFTLKIRSTKLEDSAMYFCASSGSVGQSTDTQYFGPGTRLTVL.

This rearrangement joins TRBV28 to TRBJ2-3, with 7 positions matching TRBD2. V was pared by 1 base and J by 1 base, with 2 bases of the junction left unmatched. The CDR3 sequence is 15 residues long. Per germline, CDR1 MDHEN and CDR2 SYDVKM. Here the CDR3 DNA reads TGTGCCAGCAGTTTATTGCTAGCGGGCACAGATACGCAGTATTTT. Protein sequence: CASSLLLAGTDTQYF.

CDR3 sequence (DNA): TGTGCCAGCAGCAGCGACAGTTATCAGCCCCAGCATTTT. Residues: CASSSDSYQPQHF. This chain connects TRBV28 to TRBJ1-5; TRBD1 might be the D (5 bases). The CDR3 contains 13 residues. CDR1 and CDR2 from the germline V gene are MDHEN and SYDVKM. V dropped 6 bases and J dropped 5 bases, with 11 bases sitting between them.

The V and J genes are TRBV12-3 or TRBV12-4 and TRBJ2-3, with no clear D. The CDR3 sequence is 13 residues long. Trimming pared 3 bases from V and 5 bases from J, leaving 9 bases between. DNA of the CDR3: TGTGCCAGCAGTTTGGGCGTGGGAGATACGCAGTATTTT. Translating gives CASSLGVGDTQYF.

The chain recombines TRBV7-8 with TRBJ1-1; D not certain. Germline V gene sequence: CDR1 SGHVS, CDR2 FQNEAQ. V was trimmed by 0 bases and J by 2 bases, leaving 13 bases between them. CDR3 length: 16 amino acids. CDR3 DNA sequence: TGTGCCAGCAGCTTAGCGCGGGGTGCGGGAAACACTGAAGCTTTCTTT. It translates to CASSLARGAGNTEAFF.

This clone was seen just once. The chain couples TRBV28 to TRBJ2-5, with 7 bases lining up with TRBD2. V lost 5 bases and J lost 7; bases outside the gene matches: 10. The CDR3 has 14 residues. CDR1 is MDHEN, CDR2 SYDVKM, per germline. As DNA, the CDR3 is TGTGCCAGCAGTCCCCGGACTAGTTTGGTGACCCAGTACTTC. As protein: CASSPRTSLVTQYF.

The chain carries TRBV7-2 and TRBJ2-3, with D possibly TRBD2 on 6 matching bases. V lost 6 bases and J 0 bases, leaving 13 bases between the germline ends. The CDR3 is made up of 15 amino acids. Germline V gives CDR1 SGHTA, CDR2 FQGNSA. CDR3: CASRPAGTSTDTQYF. CDR3 DNA: TGTGCCAGCAGGCCGGCCGGGACTAGCACAGATACGCAGTATTTT.

The chain uses TRBV2 and TRBJ1-3, with a weak D call TRBD1 (5 bases). There are 16 residues in the CDR3. Germline lookup yields CDR1 SNHLY and CDR2 FYNNEI. Deletions cut 3 bases from V and 2 bases from J, with 14 bases between. In nucleotides, the CDR3 is TGTGCCAGCAGTGAGAACCCCCGGGGGGCTGGAAACACCATATATTTT. Encoded protein: CASSENPRGAGNTIYF.

This clone came up once. The V call is TRBV13, the J call TRBJ2-6; the match to TRBD1 covers 8 bases. The CDR3 extends over 17 amino acids. The V and J ends lost 6 bases and 0 bases, in that order; junction bases with no gene match: 7. In germline, CDR1 is PRHDT, CDR2 FYEKMQ (reference sequence). In nucleotides, the CDR3 is TGTGCCAGCAGGGCGGGACAGGTACTCTCTGGGGCCAACGTCCTGACTTTC. Its translation: CASRAGQVLSGANVLTF.

There are a few counts of this clone. CDR3 sequence (DNA): TGTGCCAGCAGTTTGGCTAGCGGGAGCTACAATGAGCAGTTCTTC. The encoded protein is CASSLASGSYNEQFF. J is TRBJ2-1 and V is TRBV28; TRBD2 agrees at 10 bases. Germline CDR1 and CDR2: MDHEN and SYDVKM. Trimming took 3 bases from V and 3 from J; bases not matched to a gene: 2. CDR3 size: 15 residues.

This clone was recorded once. The V call is TRBV19, the J call TRBJ1-1; D is perhaps TRBD1 (6 bases). V was pared by 4 bases and J by 4 bases, with 13 bases between. CDR1 and CDR2 from the germline V gene are LNHDA and SQIVND (reference sequence). The length of the CDR3 is 14 residues. The CDR3: CASSKTGTFTEAFF. The CDR3 DNA sequence: TGTGCCAGTAGTAAAACAGGGACGTTCACTGAAGCTTTCTTT.

The genes are TRBV12-3 or TRBV12-4 and TRBJ2-5; D gene ambiguous. The CDR3 is 13 amino acids. Trimming removed 4 bases at V and 5 bases at J, with 11 bases between. The CDR3: CASSSYVRETQYF. In nucleotides, the CDR3 is TGTGCCAGCAGTTCGTATGTCAGGGAGACCCAGTACTTC.

CDR3 DNA sequence: TGCAGCGCATGGACAGGGGACTATGGCTACACCTTC. Its translation is CSAWTGDYGYTF. The chain links TRBV29-1 to TRBJ1-2; 9 bases align to TRBD1. In germline, CDR1 is SQVTM, CDR2 ANQGSEA. The V gene end was trimmed by 7 bases and the J gene end by 3 bases; junction bases not matched to a gene: 3. The CDR3 is 12 residues long.